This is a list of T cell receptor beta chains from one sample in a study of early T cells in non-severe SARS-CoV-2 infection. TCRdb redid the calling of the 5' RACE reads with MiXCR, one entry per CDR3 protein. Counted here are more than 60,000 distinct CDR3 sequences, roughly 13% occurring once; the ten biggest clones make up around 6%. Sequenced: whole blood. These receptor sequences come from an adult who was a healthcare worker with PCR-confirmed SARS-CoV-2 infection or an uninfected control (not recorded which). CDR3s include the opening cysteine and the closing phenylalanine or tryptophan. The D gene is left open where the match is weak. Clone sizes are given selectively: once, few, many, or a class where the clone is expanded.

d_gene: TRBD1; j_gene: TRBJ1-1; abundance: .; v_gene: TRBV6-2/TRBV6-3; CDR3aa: CASSYPMGQGWTEAFF; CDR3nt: TGTGCCAGCAGTTACCCAATGGGACAGGGATGGACTGAAGCTTTCTTT
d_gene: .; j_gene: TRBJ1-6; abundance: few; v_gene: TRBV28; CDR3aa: CASSTNSPLHF; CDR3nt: TGTGCCAGCAGTACTAATTCACCCCTCCACTTT
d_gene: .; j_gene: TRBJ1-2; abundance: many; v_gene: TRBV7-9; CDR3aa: CASYELGGYTF; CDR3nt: TGTGCCAGCTACGAATTGGGTGGCTACACCTTC
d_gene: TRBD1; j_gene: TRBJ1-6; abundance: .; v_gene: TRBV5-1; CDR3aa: CASSSSEQGVGGNSPLHF; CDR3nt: TGCGCCAGCAGCTCCTCTGAACAGGGGGTAGGTGGTAATTCACCCCTCCACTTT
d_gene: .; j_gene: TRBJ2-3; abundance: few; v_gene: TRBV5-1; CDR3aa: CASSREPTDTQYF; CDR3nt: TGCGCCAGCAGCCGGGAGCCCACAGATACGCAGTATTTT
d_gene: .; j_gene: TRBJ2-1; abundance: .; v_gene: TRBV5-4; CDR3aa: CASSLVMTADYNEQFF; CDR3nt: TGTGCCAGCAGCTTGGTAATGACGGCTGACTACAATGAGCAGTTCTTC
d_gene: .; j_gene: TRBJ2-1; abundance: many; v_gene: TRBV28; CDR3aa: CASSQPGLGVNEQFF; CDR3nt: TGTGCCAGCAGCCAGCCGGGGCTAGGGGTGAATGAGCAGTTCTTC
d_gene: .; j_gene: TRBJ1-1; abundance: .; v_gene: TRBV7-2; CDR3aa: CASSRTGLAEAFF; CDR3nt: TGTGCCAGCAGCCGAACAGGGTTGGCTGAAGCTTTCTTT
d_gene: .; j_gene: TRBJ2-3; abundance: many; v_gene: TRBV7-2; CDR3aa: CASSHYRDLTDTQYF; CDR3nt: TGTGCCAGCAGCCATTACAGGGATCTCACAGATACGCAGTATTTT
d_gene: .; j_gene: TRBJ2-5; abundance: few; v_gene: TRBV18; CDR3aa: CASSPGSQETQYF; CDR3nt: TGTGCCAGCTCACCAGGTTCACAAGAGACCCAGTACTTC
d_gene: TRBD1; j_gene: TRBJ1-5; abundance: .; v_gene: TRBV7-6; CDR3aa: CASSLQGGNQPQHF; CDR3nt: TGTGCCAGCAGCTTACAGGGGGGCAATCAGCCCCAGCATTTT
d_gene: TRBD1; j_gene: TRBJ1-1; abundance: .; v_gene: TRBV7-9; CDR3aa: CASSFRDRGTEAFF; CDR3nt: TGTGCCAGCAGCTTTAGGGACAGGGGGACTGAAGCTTTCTTT
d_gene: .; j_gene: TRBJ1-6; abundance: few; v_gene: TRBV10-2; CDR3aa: CASTIANSPLHF; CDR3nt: TGCGCCAGCACCATAGCAAATTCACCCCTCCACTTT
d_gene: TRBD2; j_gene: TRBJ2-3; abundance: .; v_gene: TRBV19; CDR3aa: CASSLRGGDTQYF; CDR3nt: TGTGCCAGTAGTCTGCGGGGGGGAGATACGCAGTATTTT
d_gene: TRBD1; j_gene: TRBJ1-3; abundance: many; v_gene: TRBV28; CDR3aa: CASSFLGQVDF; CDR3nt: TGTGCCAGCAGTTTTCTTGGACAGGTTGATTTT
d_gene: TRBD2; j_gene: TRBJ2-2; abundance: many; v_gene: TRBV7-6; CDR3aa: CASSFIGTSGGNTGELFF; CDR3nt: TGTGCCAGCAGCTTTATAGGGACTAGCGGGGGGAACACCGGGGAGCTGTTTTTT
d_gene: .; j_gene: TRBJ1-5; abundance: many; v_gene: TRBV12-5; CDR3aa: CASGLWPPAASNQPQHF; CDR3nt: TGTGCTAGTGGTTTGTGGCCCCCGGCAGCTAGCAATCAGCCCCAGCATTTT
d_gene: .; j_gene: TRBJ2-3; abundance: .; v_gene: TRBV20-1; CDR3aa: CSARDHRGGNTDTQYF; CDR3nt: TGCAGTGCTAGAGATCATCGAGGGGGAAACACAGATACGCAGTATTTT